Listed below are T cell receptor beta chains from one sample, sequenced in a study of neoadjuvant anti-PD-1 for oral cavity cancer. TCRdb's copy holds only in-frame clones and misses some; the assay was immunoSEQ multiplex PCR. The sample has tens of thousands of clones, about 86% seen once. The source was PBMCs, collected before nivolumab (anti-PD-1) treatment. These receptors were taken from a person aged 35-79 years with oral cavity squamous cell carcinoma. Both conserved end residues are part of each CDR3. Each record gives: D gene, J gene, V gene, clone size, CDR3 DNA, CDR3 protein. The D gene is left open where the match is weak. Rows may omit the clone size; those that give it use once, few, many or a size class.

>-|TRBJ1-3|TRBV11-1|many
TGTGCCAGCAGCTCGAAGCCCGGGCGAGACATATATTTT
CASSSKPGRDIYF
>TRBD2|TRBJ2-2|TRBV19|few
TGTGCCAGTAGTAAGCCGGGACTAGGAGGCAGTGGGGAGCTGTTTTTT
CASSKPGLGGSGELFF
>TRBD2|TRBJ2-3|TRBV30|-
TGTGCCTGGGGGACTAGCGGAACAGATACGCAGTATTTT
CAWGTSGTDTQYF
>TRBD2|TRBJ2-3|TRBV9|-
TGTGCCAGCAGCCCCCGGACTAGCGGGAGGGGTGATACGCAGTATTTT
CASSPRTSGRGDTQYF
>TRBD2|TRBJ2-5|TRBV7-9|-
TGTGCCAGCAGCCATAGACGGGGACTAGCGGGAGTAGAGACCCAGTACTTC
CASSHRRGLAGVETQYF
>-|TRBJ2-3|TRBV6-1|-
TGTGCCAGCGGATACACAGATACGCAGTATTTT
CASGYTDTQYF
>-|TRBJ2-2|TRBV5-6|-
TGTGCCAGCAGTTTTTTAGGCACTATGGCGAACACCGGGGAGCTGTTTTTT
CASSFLGTMANTGELFF
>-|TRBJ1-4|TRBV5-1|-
TGCGCCAGCAGCGAATGGGACCTTAATGAAAAACTGTTTTTT
CASSEWDLNEKLFF
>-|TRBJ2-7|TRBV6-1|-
TGTGCCAGCAGTGAACGGCTGATATCCTACGAGCAGTACTTC
CASSERLISYEQYF
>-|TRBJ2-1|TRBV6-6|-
TGTGCCAGCAGTTATCTAGGGCCCTACAATGAGCAGTTCTTC
CASSYLGPYNEQFF
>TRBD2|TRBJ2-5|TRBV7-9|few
TGTGCCAGCAGCCGATCCAGAGTTCTAGCGGGCCGACCGCAAGAGACCCAGTACTTC
CASSRSRVLAGRPQETQYF
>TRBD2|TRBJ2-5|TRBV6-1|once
TGTGCCAGCAACCTAGCGGGAATACAAGAGACCCAGTACTTC
CASNLAGIQETQYF
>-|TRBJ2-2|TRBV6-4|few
TGTGCCAGCAGCGGCGGAGGGAACACCGGGGAGCTGTTTTTT
CASSGGGNTGELFF
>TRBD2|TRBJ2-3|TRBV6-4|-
TGTGCCAGCAGTGGGACTAGCGGGGGGGCAGATACGCAGTATTTT
CASSGTSGGADTQYF
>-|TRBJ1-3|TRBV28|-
TGTGCCAGCAGTTTAGGGGGGGGTTTTGGAAACACCATATATTTT
CASSLGGGFGNTIYF
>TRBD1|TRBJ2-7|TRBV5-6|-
TGTGCCAGCAGCTCCGGGACAGAGTACGAGCAGTACTTC
CASSSGTEYEQYF
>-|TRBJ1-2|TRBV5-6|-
TGTGCCAGCAGCTTTTTGGTGAATGGCTACACCTTC
CASSFLVNGYTF
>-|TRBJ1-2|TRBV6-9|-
TGTGCCAGCAGTTACTCCAAGGGGTCTGGCTACACCTTC
CASSYSKGSGYTF
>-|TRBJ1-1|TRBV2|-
TGTGTCCTTACACGGGTGTCCGGAGGGGTGGGTAGCACTGAAGCTTTCTTT
CVLTRVSGGVGSTEAFF
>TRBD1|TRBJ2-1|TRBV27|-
TGTGCCAGCACGATAACCGGACAGGGAGAGCAGTTCTTC
CASTITGQGEQFF
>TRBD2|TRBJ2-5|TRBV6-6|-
TGTGCCAGCAGTTACGGCAGCGGGGTGGTGTTGGAGACCCAGTACTTC
CASSYGSGVVLETQYF
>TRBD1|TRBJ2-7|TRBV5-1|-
TGCGCCAGCAGCCGTATGACCCAGGGGGCGGGCTACGAGCAGTACTTC
CASSRMTQGAGYEQYF
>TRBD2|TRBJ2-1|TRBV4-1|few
TGCGCCAGCAGCCAAGGGGGACTAGCGGGAGAGAATGAGCAGTTCTTC
CASSQGGLAGENEQFF
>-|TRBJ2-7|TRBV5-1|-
TGCGCCAGCGGGATGGGATACGAGCAGTACTTC
CASGMGYEQYF
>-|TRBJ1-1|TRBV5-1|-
TGCGCCAGCAGCCCGGGCCCGGGGGGGGAGACTGAAGCTTTCTTT
CASSPGPGGETEAFF
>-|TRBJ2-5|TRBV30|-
TGTGCCTGGAATAGGGGTGAGGGAGAGACCCAGTACTTC
CAWNRGEGETQYF
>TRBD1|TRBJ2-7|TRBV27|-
TGTGCCAGCAGTACAACCGGGACAGGGGTTTTCGAGCAGTACTTC
CASSTTGTGVFEQYF
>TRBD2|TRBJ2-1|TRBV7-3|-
TGTGCCAGCAGCCAGGGTGCTAGCGGGACCAATGAGCAGTTCTTC
CASSQGASGTNEQFF
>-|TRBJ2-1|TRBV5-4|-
TGTGCCAGCAGCGCCGGGGCGAGCTCCTACAATGAGCAGTTCTTC
CASSAGASSYNEQFF
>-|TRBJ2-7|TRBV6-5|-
TGTGCCAGCAGTTACGGGGGGACAGCGGACTACGAGCAGTACTTC
CASSYGGTADYEQYF
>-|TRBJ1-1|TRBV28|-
TGTGCCAGCAGTTCCCCCCGGGGCGCGAACACTGAAGCTTTCTTT
CASSSPRGANTEAFF
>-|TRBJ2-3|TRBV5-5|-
TGTGCCAGCAGCTTAATTCTTCAGGGACCAAAATATTTT
CASSLILQGPKYF
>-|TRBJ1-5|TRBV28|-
TGTGCCAGCAGAAGTGGGGTTTTTGATCAGCCCCAGCATTTT
CASRSGVFDQPQHF
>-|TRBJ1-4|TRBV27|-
TGTGCCAGCAGGGGTAACGGCGCTAATGAAAAACTGTTTTTT
CASRGNGANEKLFF
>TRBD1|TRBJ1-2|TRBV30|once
TGTGCCTGGAGTAAGGGACAGAACTATGGCTACACCTTC
CAWSKGQNYGYTF
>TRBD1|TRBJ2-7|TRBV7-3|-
TGTGCCAGCAGCCCCGGGACAGGGGCTTACGAGCAGTACTTC
CASSPGTGAYEQYF
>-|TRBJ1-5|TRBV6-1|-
TGTGCCAGCAGTGAGCGGGGGAGAAGCAATCAGCCCCAGCATTTT
CASSERGRSNQPQHF
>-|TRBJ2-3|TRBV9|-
TGTGCCAGCAGCGGTGACAGAGACACAGATACGCAGTATTTT
CASSGDRDTDTQYF
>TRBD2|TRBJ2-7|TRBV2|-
TGTGCCAGCAGTCCTAGCGGGGCTAGCTCCTACGAGCAGTACTTC
CASSPSGASSYEQYF
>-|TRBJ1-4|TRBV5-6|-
TGTGCCAGCAGCTTGGTGGGGGCGAATGAAAAACTGTTTTTT
CASSLVGANEKLFF
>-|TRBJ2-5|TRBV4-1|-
TGCGCCAGCAGCCCGCCGGGAGCTATTACGGGGACCCAGTACTTC
CASSPPGAITGTQYF
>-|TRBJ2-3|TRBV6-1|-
TGTGCCACCGTGCCGACCGGGAGCACAGATACGCAGTATTTT
CATVPTGSTDTQYF
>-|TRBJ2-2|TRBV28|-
TGTGCCAGCAGTTTAAGGACAGTCACGAACACCGGGGAGCTGTTTTTT
CASSLRTVTNTGELFF
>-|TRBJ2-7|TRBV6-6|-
TGTGCCAGCAGGCTACAGCAAAGCTCCTACGAGCAGTACTTC
CASRLQQSSYEQYF
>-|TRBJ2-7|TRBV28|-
TGTGCCAGCAGTCCCGGCGCGAGCTACGAGCAGTACTTC
CASSPGASYEQYF
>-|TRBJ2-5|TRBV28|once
TGTGCCAGCAGTTTCGCAGGGCAGACGGAGACCCAGTACTTC
CASSFAGQTETQYF
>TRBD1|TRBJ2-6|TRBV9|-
TGTGCCAGCAGCGTGGGACAGGGGGCTTCAGCTGGGGCCAACGTCCTGACTTTC
CASSVGQGASAGANVLTF
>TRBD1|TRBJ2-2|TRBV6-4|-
TGTGCCAGCAGTGGGACAGGAACCGGGGAGCTGTTTTTT
CASSGTGTGELFF
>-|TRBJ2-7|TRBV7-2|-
TGTGCCAGCAGTATACCCGGGCTATACGAGCAGTACTTC
CASSIPGLYEQYF
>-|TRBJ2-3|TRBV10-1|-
TGCGCCAGCAGTATGCGGGATGTCACAGATACGCAGTATTTT
CASSMRDVTDTQYF
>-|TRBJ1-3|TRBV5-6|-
TGTGCCAGCAGCTCTCCCGTAATCTCTGGAAACACCATATATTTT
CASSSPVISGNTIYF
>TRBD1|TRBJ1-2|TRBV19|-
TGTGCCAGTAGTATTTCGGCAGGGGGCGGCGGCTACACCTTC
CASSISAGGGGYTF
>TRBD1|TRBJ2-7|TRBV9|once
TGTGCCAGCAGCGTATTACAGGGGGCATCCATCTACGAGCAGTACTTC
CASSVLQGASIYEQYF
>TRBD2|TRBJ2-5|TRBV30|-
TGTGCCTGGAGAGCTAGCGGTCGAAAAGAGACCCAGTACTTC
CAWRASGRKETQYF
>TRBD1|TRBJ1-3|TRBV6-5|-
TGTGCCAGCTCGGGGACAGCCTCAGCTGGAAACACCATATATTTT
CASSGTASAGNTIYF
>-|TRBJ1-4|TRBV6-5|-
TGTGCCAGCAGTTACTTCAGGGGAGGTGAAAAACTGTTTTTT
CASSYFRGGEKLFF
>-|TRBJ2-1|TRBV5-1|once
TGCGCCAGCAGCTTGGTGGGGTTTACCTACAATGAGCAGTTCTTC
CASSLVGFTYNEQFF
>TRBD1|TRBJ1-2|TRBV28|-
TGTGCCAGCAGTCGGACAGGGAGCGGGTACTATGGCTACACCTTC
CASSRTGSGYYGYTF
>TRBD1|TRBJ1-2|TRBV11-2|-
TGTGCCAGCAGCTCCGGGGACAGTCTCTATGGCTACACCTTC
CASSSGDSLYGYTF
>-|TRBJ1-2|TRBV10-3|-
TGTGCCATCAGTGAGCCCAACCAAGGGGGACTTCGTGGCTACACCTTC
CAISEPNQGGLRGYTF